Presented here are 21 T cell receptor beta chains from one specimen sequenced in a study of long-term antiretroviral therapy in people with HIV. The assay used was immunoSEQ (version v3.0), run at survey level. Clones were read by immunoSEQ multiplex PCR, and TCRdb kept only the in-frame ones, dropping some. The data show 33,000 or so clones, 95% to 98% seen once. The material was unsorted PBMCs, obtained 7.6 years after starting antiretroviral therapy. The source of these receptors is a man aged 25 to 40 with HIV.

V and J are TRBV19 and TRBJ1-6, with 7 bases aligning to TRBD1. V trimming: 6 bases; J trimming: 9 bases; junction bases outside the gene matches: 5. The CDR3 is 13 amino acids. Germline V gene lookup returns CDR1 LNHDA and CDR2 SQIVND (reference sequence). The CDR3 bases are TGTGCCAGTAGCCCAGGGGGAGGTTCACCCCTCCACTTT. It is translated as CASSPGGGSPLHF. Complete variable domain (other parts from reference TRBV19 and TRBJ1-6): DGGITQSPKYLFRKEGQNVTLSCEQNLNHDAMYWYRQDPGQGLRLIYYSQIVNDFQKGDIAEGYSVSREKKESFPLTVTSAQKNPTAFYLCASSPGGGSPLHFGNGTRLTVT.

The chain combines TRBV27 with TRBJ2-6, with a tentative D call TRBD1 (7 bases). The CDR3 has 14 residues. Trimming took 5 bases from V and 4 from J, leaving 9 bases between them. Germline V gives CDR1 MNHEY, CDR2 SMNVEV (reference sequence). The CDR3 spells CASSQGGGANVLTF. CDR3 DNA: TGTGCCAGCAGTCAGGGGGGCGGGGCCAACGTCCTGACTTTC.

The CDR3 loop is CASSARGSTDTQYF. CDR3 sequence (DNA): TGTGCCAGCAGCGCCCGGGGAAGCACAGATACGCAGTATTTT. The chain has TRBV9 and TRBJ2-3; the D gene is possibly TRBD2 (5 bases). The ends were cut back, 3 bases at V and 0 bases at J, with 8 bases in the middle. Germline loops: CDR1 SGDLS, CDR2 YYNGEE. CDR3 length equals 14 residues.

The CDR3 sequence: CASSFHLDEQYF. In DNA form, the CDR3 reads TGTGCCAGCAGCTTCCACCTGGACGAGCAGTACTTC. The J gene is TRBJ2-7, the V gene TRBV5-5; D is uncertain. Trimming removed 2 bases from V and 5 bases from J, with 8 bases in between. This CDR3 spans 12 amino acids. Per the germline V gene, CDR1 is SGHKS and CDR2 is YYEKEE (reference sequence).

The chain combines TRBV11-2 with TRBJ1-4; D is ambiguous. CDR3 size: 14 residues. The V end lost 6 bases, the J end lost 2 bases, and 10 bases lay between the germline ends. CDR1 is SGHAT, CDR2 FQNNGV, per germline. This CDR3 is CASSPGMTNEKLFF. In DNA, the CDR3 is TGTGCCAGCAGTCCAGGAATGACTAATGAAAAACTGTTTTTT.

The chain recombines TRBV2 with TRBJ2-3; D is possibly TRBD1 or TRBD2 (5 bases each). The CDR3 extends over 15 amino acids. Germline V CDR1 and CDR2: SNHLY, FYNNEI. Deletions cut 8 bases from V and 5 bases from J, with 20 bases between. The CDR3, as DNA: TGTGCCAGCTCCTCTCAAGGATGGGGGAAAGATACGCAGTATTTT. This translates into CASSSQGWGKDTQYF.

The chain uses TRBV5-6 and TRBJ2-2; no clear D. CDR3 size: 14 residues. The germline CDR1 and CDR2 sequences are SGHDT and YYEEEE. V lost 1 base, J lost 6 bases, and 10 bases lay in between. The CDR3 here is CASSLFRSAGELFF. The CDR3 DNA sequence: TGTGCCAGCAGCTTGTTTAGATCGGCCGGGGAGCTGTTTTTT.

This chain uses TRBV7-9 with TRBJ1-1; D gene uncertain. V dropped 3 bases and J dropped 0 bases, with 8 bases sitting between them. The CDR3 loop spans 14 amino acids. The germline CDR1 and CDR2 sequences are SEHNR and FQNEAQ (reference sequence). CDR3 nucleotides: TGTGCCAGCAGCTTCGGTGCCATGAACACTGAAGCTTTCTTT. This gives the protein CASSFGAMNTEAFF. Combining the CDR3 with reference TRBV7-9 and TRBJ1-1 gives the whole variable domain DTGVSQNPRHKITKRGQNVTFRCDPISEHNRLYWYRQTLGQGPEFLTYFQNEAQLEKSRLLSDRFSAERPKGSFSTLEIQRTEQGDSAMYLCASSFGAMNTEAFFGQGTRLTVV.

The CDR3 coding sequence is TGTGCCAGCAGCCCACTGTCACAGGGAGGAGTTAGGTACTTC. It codes for CASSPLSQGGVRYF. The V gene is TRBV9, the J gene TRBJ2-4; possibly TRBD1 or TRBD2 for D (6 bases each). CDR3 size: 14 residues. The V end lost 4 bases, the J end lost 15 bases, and 23 bases lay between the germline ends. CDR1 and CDR2 (germline): SGDLS, YYNGEE. Filled out from reference TRBV9 and TRBJ2-4, the complete variable domain reads DSGVTQTPKHLITATGQRVTLRCSPRSGDLSVYWYQQSLDQGLQFLIQYYNGEERAKGNILERFSAQQFPDLHSELNLSSLELGDSALYFCASSPLSQGGVRYFGAGTRLSVL.

This chain's CDR3 is CASSIIAGLRETQYF. Written as DNA, the CDR3 is TGTGCCAGCAGCATCATAGCGGGTCTACGAGAGACCCAGTACTTC. This sequence joins TRBV11-2 and TRBJ2-5; 7 bases match TRBD2. The ends lost 5 bases at V and 4 bases at J; junction bases unmatched: 10. The germline V gene has CDR1 SGHAT and CDR2 FQNNGV. This CDR3 region has 15 residues.

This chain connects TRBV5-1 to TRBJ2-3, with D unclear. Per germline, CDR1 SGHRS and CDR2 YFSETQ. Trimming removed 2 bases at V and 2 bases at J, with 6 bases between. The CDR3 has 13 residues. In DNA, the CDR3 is TGCGCCAGCAGCTTCAAGCCCACAGATACGCAGTATTTT. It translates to CASSFKPTDTQYF. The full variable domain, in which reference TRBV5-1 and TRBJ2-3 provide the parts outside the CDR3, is KAGVTQTPRYLIKTRGQQVTLSCSPISGHRSVSWYQQTPGQGLQFLFEYFSETQRNKGNFPGRFSGRQFSNSRSEMNVSTLELGDSALYLCASSFKPTDTQYFGPGTRLTVL.

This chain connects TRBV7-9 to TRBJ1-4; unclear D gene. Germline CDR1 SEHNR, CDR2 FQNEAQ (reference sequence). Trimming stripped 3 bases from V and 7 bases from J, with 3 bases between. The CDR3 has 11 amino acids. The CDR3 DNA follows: TGTGCCAGCAGCTTTGTTGAAAAACTGTTTTTT. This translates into CASSFVEKLFF. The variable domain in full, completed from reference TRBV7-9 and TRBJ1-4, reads DTGVSQNPRHKITKRGQNVTFRCDPISEHNRLYWYRQTLGQGPEFLTYFQNEAQLEKSRLLSDRFSAERPKGSFSTLEIQRTEQGDSAMYLCASSFVEKLFFGSGTQLSVL.

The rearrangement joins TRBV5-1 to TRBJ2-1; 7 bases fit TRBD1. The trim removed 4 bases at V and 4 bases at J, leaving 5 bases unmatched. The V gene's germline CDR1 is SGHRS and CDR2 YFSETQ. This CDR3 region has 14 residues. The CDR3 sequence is CASSLGTAYNEQFF. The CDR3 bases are TGCGCCAGCAGCCTCGGGACAGCTTACAATGAGCAGTTCTTC.

This chain's CDR3 is CASRTADNYGYTF. The CDR3, as DNA: TGTGCCAGCCGGACCGCTGATAACTATGGCTACACCTTC. This chain uses TRBV18 with TRBJ1-2; D unresolved. Trimming cost V 8 bases and J 1 base, with 11 bases left between them. The CDR3 runs to 13 residues. Germline lookup yields CDR1 KGHSH and CDR2 LQKENI.

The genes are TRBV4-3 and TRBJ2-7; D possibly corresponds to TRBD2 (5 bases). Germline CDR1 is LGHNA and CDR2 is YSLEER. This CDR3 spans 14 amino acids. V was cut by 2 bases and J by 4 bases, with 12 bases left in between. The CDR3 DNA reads TGCGCCAGCAGCCAAAGTTTATCGGGGTACGAGCAGTACTTC. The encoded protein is CASSQSLSGYEQYF.

The CDR3 DNA follows: TGTGCCTGGGGACAGGGGATCTCCGGGGAGCTGTTTTTT. Encoded protein: CAWGQGISGELFF. The rearrangement joins TRBV30 to TRBJ2-2; 9 nucleotides align to TRBD1. With 5 bases clipped from V and 6 bases from J, the junction kept 4 bases outside the gene matches. The CDR3 runs 13 residues. Germline CDR1 is GTSNPN and CDR2 is SVGIG (reference sequence).

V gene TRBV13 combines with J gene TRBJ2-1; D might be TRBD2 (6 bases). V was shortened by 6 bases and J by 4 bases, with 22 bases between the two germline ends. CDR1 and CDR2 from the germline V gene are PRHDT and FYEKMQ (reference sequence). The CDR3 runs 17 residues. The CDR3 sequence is CASRLPRGTGPYNEQFF. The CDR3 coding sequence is TGTGCCAGCAGGTTGCCCCGGGGGACTGGCCCATACAATGAGCAGTTCTTC.

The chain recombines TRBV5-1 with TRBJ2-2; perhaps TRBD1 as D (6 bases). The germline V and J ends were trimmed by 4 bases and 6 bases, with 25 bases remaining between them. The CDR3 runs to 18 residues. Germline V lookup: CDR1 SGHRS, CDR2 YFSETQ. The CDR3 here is CASSLKITGPSRPGELFF. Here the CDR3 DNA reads TGCGCCAGCAGCCTAAAGATAACAGGGCCGTCACGGCCCGGGGAGCTGTTTTTT.

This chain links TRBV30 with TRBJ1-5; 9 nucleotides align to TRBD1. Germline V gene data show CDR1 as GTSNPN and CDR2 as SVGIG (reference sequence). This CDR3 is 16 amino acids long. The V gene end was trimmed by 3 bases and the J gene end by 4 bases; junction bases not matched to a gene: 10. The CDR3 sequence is CAWRPSDRGRNQPQHF. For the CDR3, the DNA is TGTGCCTGGAGACCCTCTGACAGGGGGAGGAATCAGCCCCAGCATTTT. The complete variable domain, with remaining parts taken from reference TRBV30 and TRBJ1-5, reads SQTIHQWPATLVQPVGSPLSLECTVEGTSNPNLYWYRQAAGRGLQLLFYSVGIGQISSEVPQNLSASRPQDRQFILSSKKLLLSDSGFYLCAWRPSDRGRNQPQHFGDGTRLSIL.

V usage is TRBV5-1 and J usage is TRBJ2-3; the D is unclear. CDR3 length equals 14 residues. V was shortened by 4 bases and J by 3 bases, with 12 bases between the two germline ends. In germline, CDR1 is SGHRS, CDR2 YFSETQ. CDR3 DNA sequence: TGCGCCAGCAGCCTGGCCTGGGGTACAGATACGCAGTATTTT. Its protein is CASSLAWGTDTQYF. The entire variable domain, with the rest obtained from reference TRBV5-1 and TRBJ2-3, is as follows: KAGVTQTPRYLIKTRGQQVTLSCSPISGHRSVSWYQQTPGQGLQFLFEYFSETQRNKGNFPGRFSGRQFSNSRSEMNVSTLELGDSALYLCASSLAWGTDTQYFGPGTRLTVL.

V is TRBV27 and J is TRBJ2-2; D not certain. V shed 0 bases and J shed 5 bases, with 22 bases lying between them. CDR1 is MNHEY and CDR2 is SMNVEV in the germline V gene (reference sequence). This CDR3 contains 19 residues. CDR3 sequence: CASSLSIDGPRLWTGELFF. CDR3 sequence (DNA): TGTGCCAGCAGTTTATCTATCGATGGACCGAGGTTGTGGACCGGGGAGCTGTTTTTT.